This record concerns one T cell receptor (beta chain) sequence. These data are taken from a study of blood T cell repertoires in COVID-19. Across the whole study: Sample material is recorded as cDNA or gDNA derived from T cells, B-cell-depleted T cells, or PBMCs.

Sequencing used immunoSEQ multiplex PCR; TCRdb keeps in-frame clones, though not all of them. Here the sample spans 450,000 to 500,000 clones, roughly 88% being singletons. Source material: peripheral blood. The receptor was isolated from a human donor in a cohort sampled during active COVID-19.

The CDR3 region has the DNA TGTGCCTGGAGTACTAGGACCAATGAGCAGTTCTTC. This codes for CAWSTRTNEQFF. V is TRBV30 and J is TRBJ2-1; possible D gene TRBD2, 5 bases. CDR3 size: 12 residues. The V end lost 2 bases, the J end lost 6 bases, and 8 bases lay between the germline ends. Germline CDR1 and CDR2: GTSNPN and SVGIG (reference sequence).